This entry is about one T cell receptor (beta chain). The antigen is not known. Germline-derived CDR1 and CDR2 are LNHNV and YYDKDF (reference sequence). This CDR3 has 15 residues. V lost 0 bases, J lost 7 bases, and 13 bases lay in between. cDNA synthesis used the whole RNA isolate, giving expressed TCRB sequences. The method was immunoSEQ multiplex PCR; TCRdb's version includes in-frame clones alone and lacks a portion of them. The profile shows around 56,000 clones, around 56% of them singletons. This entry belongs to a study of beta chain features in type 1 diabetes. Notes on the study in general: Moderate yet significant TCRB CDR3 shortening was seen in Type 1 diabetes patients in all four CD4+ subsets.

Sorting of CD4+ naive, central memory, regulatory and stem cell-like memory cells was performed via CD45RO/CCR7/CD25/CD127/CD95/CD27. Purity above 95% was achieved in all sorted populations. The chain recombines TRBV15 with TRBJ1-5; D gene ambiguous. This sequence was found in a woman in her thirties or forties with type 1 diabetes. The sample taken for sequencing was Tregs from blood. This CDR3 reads CATSRDLAENQPQHF. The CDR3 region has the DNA TGTGCCACCAGCAGAGATTTGGCGGAGAACCAGCCCCAGCATTTT. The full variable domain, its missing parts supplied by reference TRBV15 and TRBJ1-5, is DAMVIQNPRYQVTQFGKPVTLSCSQTLNHNVMYWYQQKSSQAPKLLFHYYDKDFNNEADTPDNFQSRRPNTSFCFLDIRSPGLGDTAMYLCATSRDLAENQPQHFGDGTRLSIL.